The 9 T cell receptor beta chains reported below all come from one sample, sequenced in a study of shared clonotypes between healthy human individuals. Assay: immunoSEQ multiplex PCR; the TCRdb copy retains only in-frame clones and omits some. The table lists hundreds of thousands of clones, around 73% of them singletons. Sequencing used memory CD4+ T cells sorted from blood. Subset reported: CD45RA-negative fraction. The receptors here all came from a woman younger than 45 in good health.

Notes on this clone: One junction end disagrees with the germline gene, perhaps due to a read error. The CDR3, as DNA: TGTGCCAGCTCACCCGGTTTGGAATGGCCTTCGTCTTTT. Amino acid sequence: CASSPGLEWPSSF. The chain couples TRBV18 to TRBJ1-1; D call uncertain. The germline V gene has CDR1 KGHSH and CDR2 LQKENI. The CDR3 has 13 residues.

The CDR3, as DNA: TGTGCCTGGGGGGATAGCGGGATCCGGTTTTTT. This codes for CAWGDSGIRFF. The genes are TRBV30 and TRBJ2-2; 8 bases agree with TRBD2. The CDR3 length is 11 residues. Germline V CDR1 and CDR2: GTSNPN, SVGIG (reference sequence). The V and J ends lost 5 bases and 16 bases, in that order; junction bases with no gene match: 9.

In its sample, this clone was seen once. The J gene is TRBJ2-2, the V gene TRBV5-8; TRBD2 might be the D (6 bases). This CDR3 is built from 15 residues. Deletions cut 2 bases from V and 4 bases from J, with 12 bases between. Germline CDR1 SGHTS, CDR2 YDEGEE. The CDR3 bases are TGTGCCAGCAGCTTACCACGGGGGAGCACCGGGGAGCTGTTTTTT. Protein sequence: CASSLPRGSTGELFF.

CDR3 loop: CASSRDRSYNEQFF. CDR3 sequence (DNA): TGTGCCAGCAGCAGAGACAGGTCGTACAATGAGCAGTTCTTC. V and J are TRBV27 and TRBJ2-1; D is possibly TRBD1 (6 bases). V lost 6 bases and J 4 bases, leaving 13 bases between the germline ends. Germline CDR1 is MNHEY and CDR2 is SMNVEV (reference sequence). CDR3 length: 14 residues.

There are a few counts of this clone. The chain combines TRBV7-9 with TRBJ2-4, with D tentatively TRBD1 (6 bases). V was pared by 10 bases and J by 3 bases, with 22 bases between. CDR3 length equals 16 residues. Per germline, CDR1 SEHNR and CDR2 FQNEAQ (reference sequence). The CDR3 protein is CATARLDSFFKNIQYF. The CDR3 region has the DNA TGTGCCACCGCCCGACTGGACAGTTTCTTCAAAAACATTCAGTACTTC.

The chain is built from TRBV6-5 and TRBJ1-2; possibly TRBD1 for D (6 bases). The germline V gene encodes CDR1 MNHEY and CDR2 SVGAGI. The length of the CDR3 is 12 residues. V was trimmed by 7 bases and J by 7 bases, leaving 13 bases between them. CDR3 amino acids: CASNTGRFGYTF. The DNA of the CDR3 is TGTGCCAGCAATACAGGGAGGTTTGGCTACACCTTC.

The chain links TRBV5-1 to TRBJ2-7; possibly TRBD2 for D (6 bases). The CDR3 is made up of 15 amino acids. Looked up from germline, CDR1 is SGHRS and CDR2 is YFSETQ. The V end was cut by 0 bases, the J end by 1 base, with 11 bases between. The CDR3 reads CASSLVAGTSYEQYF. The CDR3 nucleotides read TGCGCCAGCAGCTTGGTGGCGGGAACTTCCTACGAGCAGTACTTC. Drawing the rest from reference TRBV5-1 and TRBJ2-7, the complete variable domain is KAGVTQTPRYLIKTRGQQVTLSCSPISGHRSVSWYQQTPGQGLQFLFEYFSETQRNKGNFPGRFSGRQFSNSRSEMNVSTLELGDSALYLCASSLVAGTSYEQYFGPGTRLTVT.

The chain is built from TRBV7-2 and TRBJ1-2; D is possibly TRBD1 (5 bases). Germline values: CDR1 SGHTA, CDR2 FQGNSA. CDR3 size: 13 residues. The V end was cut by 4 bases, the J end by 5 bases, with 11 bases between. The CDR3 loop reads CASSSLRGYGYTF. Here the CDR3 DNA reads TGTGCCAGCAGCTCCCTACGGGGGTATGGCTACACCTTC.

This chain joins TRBV29-1 and TRBJ1-1, with 9 bases lining up with TRBD1. J was trimmed by 5 bases and V by 3 bases; bases with no gene match: 4. The CDR3 extends over 13 amino acids. Germline CDR1 is SQVTM and CDR2 is ANQGSEA. The CDR3: CSVDQTGGTEAFF. The DNA of the CDR3 is TGCAGCGTTGACCAGACAGGGGGGACTGAAGCTTTCTTT.